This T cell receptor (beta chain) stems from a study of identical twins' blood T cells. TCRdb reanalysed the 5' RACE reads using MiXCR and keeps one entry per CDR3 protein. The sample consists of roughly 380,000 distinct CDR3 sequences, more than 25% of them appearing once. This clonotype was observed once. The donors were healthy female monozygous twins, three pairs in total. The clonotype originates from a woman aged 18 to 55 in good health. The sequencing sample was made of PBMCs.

CDR3 DNA sequence: TGCAGCGGGGGAAAGGGGGCGCGAACTAGCGAGCAGTACTTC. This encodes CSGGKGARTSEQYF. The J gene is TRBJ2-7, the V gene TRBV29-1; TRBD1 matches 7 bases. CDR1 is SQVTM, CDR2 ANQGSEA, per germline. The CDR3 is 14 amino acids. Trimming took 7 bases from V and 6 from J; bases not matched to a gene: 15.